This T cell receptor beta chain was captured in a study of T-cell memory formation after mild COVID-19. Background on the study: TCR clustering was largely donor specific. Broader study findings: Of the contracting clones, CD4+ ones lay mainly in CM and EM, and CD8+ ones in EMRA. Nothing showed for sure that second-wave clones peaking on day 37 were SARS-CoV-2 specific.

CDR3 length: 13 amino acids. Germline assignment: CDR1 SQVTM and CDR2 ANQGSEA. V lost 0 bases and J lost 8; bases outside the gene matches: 6. Each CDR3 protein gets one entry after TCRdb re-called the 5' RACE reads with MiXCR. The data contain roughly 140,000 distinct CDR3 sequences, around 15% of them seen just once; the ten biggest clones take up about 30%. This clonotype was seen a few times. Its antigen is unknown. The sequenced material came from PBMCs or a T cell subset sorted from them (not recorded which). The gene calls are TRBV29-1 and TRBJ1-1; 7 positions match TRBD1. The TCR comes from an adult woman who had mild COVID-19 (a few samples of this study predate the infection). Cell type and time point are not known. CDR3 nucleotides: TGCAGCGTTGAAGACCTTAGACAGGGAGAAGCTTTCTTT. This sequence encodes CSVEDLRQGEAFF.